The 25 T cell receptor beta chains below were found in one sample sequenced in a study of blood T cells in healthy people across ages. Combining a sample-barcoded 5' primer with a J-beta primer mix, a second PCR ran for roughly 7 to 11 cycles. TCRdb used MiXCR to reprocess the 5' RACE reads, holding one entry per CDR3 protein. The sample carries hundreds of thousands of distinct CDR3 sequences, roughly 53% recorded once. The sequencing input was blood. These TCRs come from a man aged 60-69 years in good health.

The chain uses TRBV27 and TRBJ2-1; 9 bases match TRBD2. J lost 6 bases, V lost 6 bases, and 21 bases had no gene match. This CDR3 has 19 residues. Germline V lookup: CDR1 MNHEY, CDR2 SMNVEV (reference sequence). Written as DNA, the CDR3 is TGTGCCAGCAGCCGAAAGGGTATGGGTAGCGGGGGACCCGGCAATGAGCAGTTCTTC. This codes for CASSRKGMGSGGPGNEQFF.

This clonotype showed up just a few times. V is TRBV12-3 or TRBV12-4 and J is TRBJ1-2; D possibly corresponds to TRBD1 (6 bases). CDR3 length: 15 amino acids. V lost 5 bases and J lost 4, with 17 bases in between. CDR3 amino acids: CASSLRDTSGYGYTF. The CDR3 nucleotides read TGTGCCAGCAGTCTCCGGGACACATCGGGCTATGGCTACACCTTC.

V and J are TRBV12-3 or TRBV12-4 and TRBJ2-3; D is unclear. With 0 bases removed from V and 1 base from J, the gap between germline ends came to 8 bases. The CDR3 is made up of 15 amino acids. CDR3 protein: CASSLARLRTDTQYF. The CDR3 DNA follows: TGTGCCAGCAGTTTAGCTAGACTTCGCACAGATACGCAGTATTTT.

Written as DNA, the CDR3 is TGTGCCATGTCCGCGGGCGGGGGGCGGACTAGCACAGATACGCAGTATTTT. As protein: CAMSAGGGRTSTDTQYF. The genes are TRBV10-3 and TRBJ2-3, with 8 bases matching TRBD2. The CDR3 has 17 amino acids. V was clipped by 9 bases and J by 0 bases; unmatched bases: 14. CDR1 and CDR2 (germline): ENHRY, SYGVKD.

The chain is built from TRBV10-3 and TRBJ2-3; 10 nucleotides agree with TRBD2. The ends lost 7 bases at V and 2 bases at J; junction bases unmatched: 6. CDR1 ENHRY and CDR2 SYGVKD come from the germline V gene. This CDR3 is built from 15 residues. CDR3 bases: TGTGCCATCAATCCAGCGGGGGGGTTCACAGATACGCAGTATTTT. This codes for CAINPAGGFTDTQYF.

This chain joins TRBV6-1 and TRBJ2-2, with D unresolved. V lost 6 bases to trimming and J lost 5 bases, with 10 bases between them. The CDR3 sequence is 13 residues long. Germline assignment: CDR1 MNHNS and CDR2 SASEGT. For the CDR3, the DNA is TGTGCCAGCAGAGTAGGGTATACCGGGGAGCTGTTTTTT. It specifies CASRVGYTGELFF.

The rearrangement links TRBV20-1 to TRBJ2-7; 11 bases are a match to TRBD2. Germline V gene sequence: CDR1 DFQATT, CDR2 SNEGSKA (reference sequence). The CDR3 sequence is 15 residues long. CDR3 region: CSAQRRLAGGNEQYF. The CDR3 region has the DNA TGCAGCGCCCAGAGGCGCCTAGCGGGGGGAAACGAGCAGTACTTC.

This clonotype was found a few times. The gene calls are TRBV7-9 and TRBJ1-6; 10 bases are shared with TRBD1. Unmatched junction bases numbered 0, after V lost 1 base and J lost 3 bases. The CDR3 has 16 residues. CDR1 is SEHNR and CDR2 is FQNEAQ in the germline V gene (reference sequence). The CDR3 protein is CASSLGDRGYNSPLHF. CDR3 DNA: TGTGCCAGCAGCTTAGGGGACAGGGGCTATAATTCACCCCTCCACTTT.

The V gene is TRBV4-2, the J gene TRBJ2-7; 9 bases fit TRBD1. J was trimmed by 1 base and V by 4 bases; bases with no gene match: 2. The V gene's germline CDR1 is LGHNA and CDR2 YNFKEQ. The CDR3 contains 14 residues. This CDR3 is CASSRDRASYEQYF. The CDR3 coding sequence is TGTGCCAGCAGCCGGGACAGGGCGTCCTACGAGCAGTACTTC.

CDR3 nucleotide sequence: TGTGCCAGCAGCGTAGGGTCTTGGAGACAGGGGGCGACGGAGACCCAGTACTTC. Protein product: CASSVGSWRQGATETQYF. The rearrangement joins TRBV9 to TRBJ2-5; 10 nucleotides match TRBD1. The junction had 13 bases not matched to a gene; V was cut back by 0 bases and J by 5 bases. Germline V gene sequence: CDR1 SGDLS, CDR2 YYNGEE. This CDR3 comprises 18 residues.

Notes on this clonotype: A much more abundant neighbour one base away suggests this may be a read error. This sequence joins TRBV7-8 and TRBJ2-3; 11 positions match TRBD2. The germline V gene encodes CDR1 SGHVS and CDR2 FQNEAQ. The CDR3 length is 18 residues. The CDR3 sequence is CANSLAGGVAGLTDTQYF. The CDR3 bases are TGTGCCAACAGCTTAGCGGGGGGGGTAGCGGGGCTCACAGATACGCAGTATTTT.

The rearrangement joins TRBV20-1 to TRBJ1-4; perhaps TRBD1 as D (5 bases). In germline, CDR1 is DFQATT, CDR2 SNEGSKA (reference sequence). V shed 6 bases and J shed 7 bases, with 15 bases lying between them. This CDR3 has 13 residues. The CDR3 sequence is CSAWDPTSEKLFF. The CDR3 coding sequence is TGCAGTGCCTGGGACCCCACGAGTGAAAAACTGTTTTTT.

The chain carries TRBV20-1 and TRBJ2-7; 7 nucleotides align to TRBD1. This CDR3 has 12 amino acids. V lost 8 bases, J lost 2 bases, and 6 bases stayed unmatched. Germline CDR1 DFQATT, CDR2 SNEGSKA (reference sequence). CDR3 sequence reads: CSRRQGPYEQYF. The CDR3 nucleotides read TGCAGTCGTAGACAGGGCCCCTACGAGCAGTACTTC.

The V call is TRBV5-1, the J call TRBJ2-5; 10 nucleotides align to TRBD1. With 3 bases clipped from V and 3 bases from J, the junction kept 5 bases outside the gene matches. The CDR3 totals 15 residues. Germline assignment: CDR1 SGHRS and CDR2 YFSETQ. The CDR3 coding sequence is TGCGCCAGCAGCTCTACCGGGACAGGGGAAGAGACCCAGTACTTC. Translating it yields CASSSTGTGEETQYF.

The chain carries TRBV28 and TRBJ2-1; D not certain. V lost 4 bases and J 11 bases, leaving 9 bases between the germline ends. The CDR3 sequence is 11 residues long. The germline gives CDR1 MDHEN, CDR2 SYDVKM. The DNA for the CDR3 is TGTGCCAGCAGTTCGCAGGCCAAGCAGTTCTTC. Amino acids: CASSSQAKQFF.

The chain combines TRBV11-2 with TRBJ1-2; D is possibly TRBD1 (5 bases). The germline gives CDR1 SGHAT, CDR2 FQNNGV. V dropped 1 base and J dropped 2 bases, with 8 bases sitting between them. There are 14 residues in the CDR3. The CDR3 DNA reads as TGTGCCAGCAGCTTAGGTCGACAGAACTATGGCTACACCTTC. Translating gives CASSLGRQNYGYTF.

This chain joins TRBV6-1 and TRBJ2-3; no firm D call. Germline V CDR1 and CDR2: MNHNS, SASEGT. With 4 bases removed from V and 7 bases from J, the gap between germline ends came to 9 bases. The CDR3 totals 12 residues. In DNA, the CDR3 is TGTGCCAGCAGTGGATTGGCAAATACGCAGTATTTT. This encodes CASSGLANTQYF.

The CDR3 coding sequence is TGTGCCAGCTCAATGGGGAGAAATGAGCAGTTCTTC. Translated: CASSMGRNEQFF. This rearrangement joins TRBV18 to TRBJ2-1, with a possible D match to TRBD2 (5 bases). This CDR3 has 12 residues. Deletions cut 5 bases from V and 7 bases from J, with 9 bases between. Germline V gives CDR1 KGHSH, CDR2 LQKENI. The complete variable domain, with remaining parts taken from reference TRBV18 and TRBJ2-1, reads NAGVMQNPRHLVRRRGQEARLRCSPMKGHSHVYWYRQLPEEGLKFMVYLQKENIIDESGMPKERFSAEFPKEGPSILRIQQVVRGDSAAYFCASSMGRNEQFFGPGTRLTVL.

J is TRBJ2-1 and V is TRBV2; the D gene is possibly TRBD1 (7 bases). Between the trimmed V and J ends, which lost 6 bases and 4 bases, there was a span of 22 bases. The CDR3 runs to 17 residues. Germline-derived CDR1 and CDR2 are SNHLY and FYNNEI. CDR3 region: CASRVRQGGRVYNEQFF. CDR3 nucleotides: TGTGCCAGCAGGGTGCGACAGGGAGGAAGGGTATACAATGAGCAGTTCTTC.

The chain combines TRBV12-3 or TRBV12-4 with TRBJ2-3, with D perhaps matching TRBD2 (5 bases). This CDR3 is 13 amino acids long. V was pared by 2 bases and J by 5 bases, with 8 bases between. The CDR3 protein is CASSLQEEDTQYF. DNA for the CDR3: TGTGCCAGCAGTTTACAGGAGGAAGATACGCAGTATTTT.

The chain carries TRBV7-2 and TRBJ2-3; 9 nucleotides align to TRBD2. In germline, CDR1 is SGHTA, CDR2 FQGNSA. The CDR3 consists of 17 residues. J gave up 4 bases and V 4 bases, and 12 bases lay outside the gene matches. The CDR3 DNA sequence: TGTGCCAGCAGCTATAACGGGCGGCGGGGGGGGTCAGATACGCAGTATTTT. It yields the protein CASSYNGRRGGSDTQYF.

Concerning this clonotype: No conserved phenylalanine or tryptophan is present at the end of the CDR3, so a read error is the likely explanation. The J gene is TRBJ2-5, the V gene TRBV5-1, with 8 positions matching TRBD2. The CDR3 contains 14 residues. Germline CDR1 SGHRS, CDR2 YFSETQ. With V trimmed by 7 bases and J by 3 bases, 8 bases remained unmatched. DNA of the CDR3: TGCGCCAGCTCCCTCCCAGCGGGGGAAGAGACCCAGTACATC. Translated, it gives CASSLPAGEETQYI.

With respect to this clonotype: At one end the junction does not follow the germline gene, possibly because of a read error. The rearrangement uses TRBV28 and TRBJ2-3; possibly TRBD2 for D (5 bases). CDR3 length equals 14 residues. Germline-derived CDR1 and CDR2 are MDHEN and SYDVKM. The CDR3, as DNA: TGTGCCAGCAGTCCCCCGGGGTCATTAGATACGCGGTATTTT. Protein: CASSPPGSLDTRYF.

This clonotype was seen just once. The chain recombines TRBV11-2 with TRBJ2-1; D is possibly TRBD2 (6 bases). The V and J ends lost 1 base and 10 bases respectively, with 14 bases between them. The CDR3 is 14 residues long. The V gene's germline CDR1 is SGHAT and CDR2 FQNNGV. The CDR3 reads CASSLGGRTGEQFF. CDR3 nucleotides: TGTGCCAGCAGCTTAGGGGGGAGGACCGGGGAGCAGTTCTTC.

CDR3 in amino acids: CASSAGTSGTDTQYF. Here the CDR3 DNA reads TGTGCCAGCAGCGCCGGGACTAGCGGAACAGATACGCAGTATTTT. The chain carries TRBV9 and TRBJ2-3; 11 positions agree with TRBD2. Germline V gene data show CDR1 as SGDLS and CDR2 as YYNGEE. The CDR3 is made up of 15 amino acids. With V trimmed by 3 bases and J by 3 bases, 3 bases remained unmatched.